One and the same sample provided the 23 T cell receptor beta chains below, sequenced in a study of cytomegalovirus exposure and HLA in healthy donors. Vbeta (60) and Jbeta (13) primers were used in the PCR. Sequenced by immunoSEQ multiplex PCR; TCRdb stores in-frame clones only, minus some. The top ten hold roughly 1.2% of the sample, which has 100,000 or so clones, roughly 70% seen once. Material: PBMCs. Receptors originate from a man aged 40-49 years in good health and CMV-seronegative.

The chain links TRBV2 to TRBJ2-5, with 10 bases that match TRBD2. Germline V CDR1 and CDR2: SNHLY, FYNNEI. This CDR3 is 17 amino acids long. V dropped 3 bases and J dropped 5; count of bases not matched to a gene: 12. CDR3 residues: CASSEVASGGDWETQYF. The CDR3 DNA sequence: TGTGCCAGCAGTGAGGTGGCTAGCGGGGGCGACTGGGAGACCCAGTACTTC.

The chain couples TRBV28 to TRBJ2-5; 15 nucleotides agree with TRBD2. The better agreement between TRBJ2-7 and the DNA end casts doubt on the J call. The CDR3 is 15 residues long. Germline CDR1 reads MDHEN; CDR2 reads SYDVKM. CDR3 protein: CASSTGTSGGYEQYF. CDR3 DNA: TGTGCCAGCAGTACGGGGACTAGCGGGGGGTACGAGCAGTACTTC.

The CDR3 region is CACPVNTEAFF. The CDR3 DNA reads TGTGCCTGCCCGGTGAACACTGAAGCTTTCTTT. The chain carries TRBV30 and TRBJ1-1; no firm D call. CDR1 and CDR2 from the germline V gene are GTSNPN and SVGIG (reference sequence). CDR3 length equals 11 residues. Trimming removed 6 bases from V and 0 bases from J, with 5 bases in between.

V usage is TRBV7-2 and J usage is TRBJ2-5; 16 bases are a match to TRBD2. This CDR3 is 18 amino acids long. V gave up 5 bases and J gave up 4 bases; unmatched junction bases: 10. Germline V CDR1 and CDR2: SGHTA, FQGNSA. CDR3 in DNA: TGTGCCAGCAGCCCAGCGGGACTAGCGGGGGGGAAATCAGAGACCCAGTACTTC. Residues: CASSPAGLAGGKSETQYF.

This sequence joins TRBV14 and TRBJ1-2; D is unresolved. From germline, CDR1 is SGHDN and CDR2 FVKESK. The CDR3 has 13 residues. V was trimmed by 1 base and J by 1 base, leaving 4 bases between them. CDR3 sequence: CASSQGHNYGYTF. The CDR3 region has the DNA TGTGCCAGCAGCCAAGGACATAACTATGGCTACACCTTC. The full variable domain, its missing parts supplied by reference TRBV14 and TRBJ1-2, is EAGVTQFPSHSVIEKGQTVTLRCDPISGHDNLYWYRRVMGKEIKFLLHFVKESKQDESGMPNNRFLAERTGGTYSTLKVQPAELEDSGVYFCASSQGHNYGYTFGSGTRLTVV.

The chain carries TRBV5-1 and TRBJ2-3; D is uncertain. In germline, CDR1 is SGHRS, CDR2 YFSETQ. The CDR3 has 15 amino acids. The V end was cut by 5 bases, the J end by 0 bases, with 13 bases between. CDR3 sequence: CASSPRGTSTDTQYF. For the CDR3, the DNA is TGCGCCAGCAGTCCACGCGGAACTAGCACAGATACGCAGTATTTT. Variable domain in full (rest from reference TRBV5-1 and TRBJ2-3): KAGVTQTPRYLIKTRGQQVTLSCSPISGHRSVSWYQQTPGQGLQFLFEYFSETQRNKGNFPGRFSGRQFSNSRSEMNVSTLELGDSALYLCASSPRGTSTDTQYFGPGTRLTVL.

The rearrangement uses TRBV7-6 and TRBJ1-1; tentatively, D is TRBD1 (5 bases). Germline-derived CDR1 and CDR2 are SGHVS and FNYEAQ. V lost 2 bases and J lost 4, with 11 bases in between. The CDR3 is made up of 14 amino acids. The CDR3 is CASSLRGISTEAFF. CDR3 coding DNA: TGTGCCAGCAGCTTACGGGGGATTAGCACTGAAGCTTTCTTT.

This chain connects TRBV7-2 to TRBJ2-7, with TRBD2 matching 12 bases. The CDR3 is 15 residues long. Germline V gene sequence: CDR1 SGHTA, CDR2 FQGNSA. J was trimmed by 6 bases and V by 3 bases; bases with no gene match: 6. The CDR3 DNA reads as TGTGCCAGCAGCTTTCTAGCGGGAGGGCGGGCCGAGCAGTACTTC. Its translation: CASSFLAGGRAEQYF.

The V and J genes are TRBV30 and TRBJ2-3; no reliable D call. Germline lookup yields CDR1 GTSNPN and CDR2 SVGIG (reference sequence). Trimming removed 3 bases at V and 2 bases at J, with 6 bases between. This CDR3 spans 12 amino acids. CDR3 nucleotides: TGTGCCTGGAGCCTCCTCACAGATACGCAGTATTTT. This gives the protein CAWSLLTDTQYF.

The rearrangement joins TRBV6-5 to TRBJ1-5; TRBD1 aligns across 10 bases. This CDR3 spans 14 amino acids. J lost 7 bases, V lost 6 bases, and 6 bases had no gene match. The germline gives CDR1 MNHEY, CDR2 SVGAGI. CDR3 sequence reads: CASRETGGQQPQHF. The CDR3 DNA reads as TGTGCCAGCAGGGAGACAGGGGGCCAACAGCCCCAGCATTTT.

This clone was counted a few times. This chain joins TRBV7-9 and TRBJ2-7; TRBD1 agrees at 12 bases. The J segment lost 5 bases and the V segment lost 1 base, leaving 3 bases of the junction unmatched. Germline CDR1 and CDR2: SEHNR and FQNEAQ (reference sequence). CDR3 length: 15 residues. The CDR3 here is CASSLVGQGAHEQYF. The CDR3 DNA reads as TGTGCCAGCAGCTTAGTGGGACAGGGGGCCCACGAGCAGTACTTC. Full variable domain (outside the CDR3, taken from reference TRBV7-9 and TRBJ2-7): DTGVSQNPRHKITKRGQNVTFRCDPISEHNRLYWYRQTLGQGPEFLTYFQNEAQLEKSRLLSDRFSAERPKGSFSTLEIQRTEQGDSAMYLCASSLVGQGAHEQYFGPGTRLTVT.

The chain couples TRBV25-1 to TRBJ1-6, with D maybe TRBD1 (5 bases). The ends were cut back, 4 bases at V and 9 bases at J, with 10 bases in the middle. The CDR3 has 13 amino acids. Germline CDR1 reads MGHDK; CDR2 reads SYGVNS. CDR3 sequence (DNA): TGTGCCAGCAGTGTCCCAGGGCGTTCACCCCTCCACTTT. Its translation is CASSVPGRSPLHF.

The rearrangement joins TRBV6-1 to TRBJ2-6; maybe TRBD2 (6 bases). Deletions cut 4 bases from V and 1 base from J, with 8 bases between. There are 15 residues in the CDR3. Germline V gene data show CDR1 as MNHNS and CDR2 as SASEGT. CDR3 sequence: CASSVRGSGANVLTF. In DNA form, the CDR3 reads TGTGCCAGCAGTGTACGGGGGTCTGGGGCCAACGTCCTGACTTTC.

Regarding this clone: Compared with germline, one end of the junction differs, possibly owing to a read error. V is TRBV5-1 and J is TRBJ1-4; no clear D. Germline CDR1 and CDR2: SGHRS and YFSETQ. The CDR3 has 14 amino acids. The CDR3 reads CASSLTATNEKLFF. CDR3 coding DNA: TGCGCCAGCAGCTTGACCGCAACTAATGAAAAGCTGTTTTTT.

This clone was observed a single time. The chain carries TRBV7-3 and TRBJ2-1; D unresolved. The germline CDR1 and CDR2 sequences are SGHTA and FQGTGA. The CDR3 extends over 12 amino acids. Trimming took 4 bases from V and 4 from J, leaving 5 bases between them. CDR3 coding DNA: TGTGCCAGCAGCTCCCCTTACAATGAGCAGTTCTTC. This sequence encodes CASSSPYNEQFF.

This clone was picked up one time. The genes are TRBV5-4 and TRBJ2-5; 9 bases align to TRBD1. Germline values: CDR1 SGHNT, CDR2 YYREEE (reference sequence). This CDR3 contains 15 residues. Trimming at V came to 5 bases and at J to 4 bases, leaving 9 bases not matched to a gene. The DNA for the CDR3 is TGTGCCAGCAGACCGGCGGACAGGGGTGGAGAGACCCAGTACTTC. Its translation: CASRPADRGGETQYF.

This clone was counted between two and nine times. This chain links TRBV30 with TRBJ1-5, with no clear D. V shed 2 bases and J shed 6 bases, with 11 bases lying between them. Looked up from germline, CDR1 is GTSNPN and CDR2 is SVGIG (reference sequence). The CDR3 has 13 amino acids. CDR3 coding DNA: TGTGCCTGGAGTAGGGAGGGCGGTCAGCCCCAGCATTTT. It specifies CAWSREGGQPQHF.

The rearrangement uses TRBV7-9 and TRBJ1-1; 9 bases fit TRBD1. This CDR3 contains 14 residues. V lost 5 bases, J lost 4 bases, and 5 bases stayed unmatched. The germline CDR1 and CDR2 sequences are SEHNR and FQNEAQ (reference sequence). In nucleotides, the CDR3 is TGTGCCAGCAGCCGAACGGACAGGGGCACTGAAGCTTTCTTT. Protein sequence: CASSRTDRGTEAFF. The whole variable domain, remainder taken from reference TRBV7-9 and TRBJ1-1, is DTGVSQNPRHKITKRGQNVTFRCDPISEHNRLYWYRQTLGQGPEFLTYFQNEAQLEKSRLLSDRFSAERPKGSFSTLEIQRTEQGDSAMYLCASSRTDRGTEAFFGQGTRLTVV.

The CDR3 region has the DNA TGTGCCAGCAGGGACAGAACTGAAGCTTTCTTT. This translates into CASRDRTEAFF. The rearrangement joins TRBV11-3 to TRBJ1-1; D may be TRBD1 (6 bases). Trimming left V 6 bases short and J 5 bases short, with 7 bases between. CDR1 SGHNT and CDR2 YENEEA come from the germline V gene. The CDR3 consists of 11 residues.

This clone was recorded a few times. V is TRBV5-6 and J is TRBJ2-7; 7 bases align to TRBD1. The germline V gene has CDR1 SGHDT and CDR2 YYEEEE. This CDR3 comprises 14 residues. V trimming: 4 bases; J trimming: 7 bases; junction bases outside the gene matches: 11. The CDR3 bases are TGTGCCAGCAGCCGGGGACAGACCTTACGGGAGCAGTACTTC. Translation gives CASSRGQTLREQYF.

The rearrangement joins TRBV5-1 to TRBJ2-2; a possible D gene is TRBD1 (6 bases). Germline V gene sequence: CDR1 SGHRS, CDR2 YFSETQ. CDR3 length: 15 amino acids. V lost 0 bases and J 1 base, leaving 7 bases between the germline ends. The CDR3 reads CASSLEGENTGELFF. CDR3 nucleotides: TGCGCCAGCAGCTTGGAGGGGGAGAACACCGGGGAGCTGTTTTTT. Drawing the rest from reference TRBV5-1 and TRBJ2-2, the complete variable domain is KAGVTQTPRYLIKTRGQQVTLSCSPISGHRSVSWYQQTPGQGLQFLFEYFSETQRNKGNFPGRFSGRQFSNSRSEMNVSTLELGDSALYLCASSLEGENTGELFFGEGSRLTVL.

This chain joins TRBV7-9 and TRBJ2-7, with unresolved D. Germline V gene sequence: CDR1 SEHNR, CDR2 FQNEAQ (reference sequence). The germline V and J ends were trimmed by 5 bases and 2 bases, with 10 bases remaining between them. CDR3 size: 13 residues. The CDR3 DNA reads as TGTGCCAGCAGCCATGACAAGACCTACGAGCAGTACTTC. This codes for CASSHDKTYEQYF.

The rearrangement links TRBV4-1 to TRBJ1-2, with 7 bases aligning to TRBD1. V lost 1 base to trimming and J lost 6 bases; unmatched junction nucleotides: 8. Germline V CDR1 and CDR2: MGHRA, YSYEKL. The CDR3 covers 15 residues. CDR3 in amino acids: CASSQALDRSNGYTF. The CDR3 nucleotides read TGCGCCAGCAGCCAAGCATTGGACAGGTCAAATGGCTACACCTTC.